The next 10 T cell receptor beta chains were all read from a single sample in a study of Ad26.COV2.S vaccination and SARS-CoV-2 variants. Profiled with immunoSEQ multiplex PCR; TCRdb holds only in-frame clones, not every one. Of around 450,000 clones in the sample, roughly 90% were seen once. Sample treatment: about 20 received Ad26.COV2.S at low or high dose, single or two shots; roughly five received placebo; per-sample allocation not given. Following the first vaccine or placebo injection, samples were taken on day 63. The material was peripheral blood, obtained in a trial of Ad26.COV2.S vaccine versus placebo. All receptors come from a person between 18 and 59 years old who received the Ad26.COV2.S COVID-19 vaccine or a placebo.

About this clone: Other nucleotide sequences in the sample specify the same CDR3. The rearrangement joins TRBV7-3 to TRBJ1-2, with TRBD1 as a possible D gene (6 bases). The germline V gene encodes CDR1 SGHTA and CDR2 FQGTGA. This CDR3 has 13 amino acids. The V gene lost 5 bases and the J gene lost 2 bases, with 9 bases spanning the gap. CDR3 bases: TGTGCCAGCAGCCCCGGACAGAACTATGGCTACACCTTC. Amino acids: CASSPGQNYGYTF. Looking up the rest from reference TRBV7-3 and TRBJ1-2 gives the full variable domain: GAGVSQTPSNKVTEKGKYVELRCDPISGHTALYWYRQSLGQGPEFLIYFQGTGAADDSGLPNDRFFAVRPEGSVSTLKIQRTERGDSAVYLCASSPGQNYGYTFGSGTRLTVV.

The CDR3 DNA reads as TGCGCCAGCAGTCCCGGGACAGCAACCTTCAGAGCTTTCTTT. Translation gives CASSPGTATFRAFF. This chain joins TRBV10-2 and TRBJ1-1; 7 nucleotides match TRBD1. The CDR3 is 14 residues long. J lost 10 bases, V lost 5 bases, and 13 bases had no gene match. Germline lookup yields CDR1 WSHSY and CDR2 SAAADI.

This clone was seen just once. J is TRBJ2-3 and V is TRBV5-1, with D perhaps given as TRBD1 or TRBD2 (5 bases each). Per the germline V gene, CDR1 is SGHRS and CDR2 is YFSETQ. This CDR3 comprises 14 residues. The ends were cut back, 9 bases at V and 3 bases at J, with 17 bases in the middle. The CDR3 sequence is CATSKGSLTDTQYF. CDR3 coding DNA: TGCGCCACCTCCAAGGGGAGCCTTACAGATACGCAGTATTTT.

This clone was recorded a few times. The V call is TRBV3-1 (or the pseudogene TRBV3-2), the J call TRBJ2-7, with 8 bases fitting TRBD1. CDR3 length equals 14 residues. Germline loops: CDR1 LGHDT, CDR2 YNNKEL (reference sequence). V lost 1 base, J lost 6 bases, and 5 bases stayed unmatched. CDR3 amino acids: CASSQGSGGGEQYF. CDR3 in DNA: TGTGCCAGCAGCCAAGGATCAGGGGGCGGCGAGCAGTACTTC.

This chain connects TRBV3-1 (or the pseudogene TRBV3-2) to TRBJ2-1; 9 nucleotides align to TRBD2. CDR3 size: 15 residues. V was clipped by 4 bases and J by 5 bases; unmatched bases: 6. CDR1 is LGHDT, CDR2 YNNKEL, per germline (reference sequence). CDR3 in amino acids: CASSLLAGFDNEQFF. CDR3 nucleotide sequence: TGTGCCAGCAGCCTTCTAGCGGGATTCGACAATGAGCAGTTCTTC.

The J gene is TRBJ1-4, the V gene TRBV7-9, with D unresolved. Trimming stripped 1 base from V and 7 bases from J, with 10 bases between. CDR1 is SEHNR, CDR2 FQNEAQ, per germline (reference sequence). The length of the CDR3 is 14 residues. Here the CDR3 reads CASSLGAVSEKLFF. The CDR3 bases are TGTGCCAGCAGCTTAGGGGCAGTTAGTGAAAAACTGTTTTTT.

The CDR3 DNA follows: TGTGCCAGCAGGGGGGGGAACCAAGAGACCCAGTACTTC. This codes for CASRGGNQETQYF. V gene TRBV5-4 combines with J gene TRBJ2-5, with 7 bases lining up with TRBD2. This CDR3 spans 13 amino acids. J gave up 0 bases and V 5 bases, and 1 base lay outside the gene matches. Germline CDR1 is SGHNT and CDR2 is YYREEE (reference sequence).

This chain connects TRBV18 to TRBJ2-2; D unresolved. CDR1 is KGHSH, CDR2 LQKENI, per germline. The CDR3 runs 16 residues. The germline V and J ends were trimmed by 0 bases and 5 bases, with 13 bases remaining between them. In DNA form, the CDR3 reads TGTGCCAGCTCACCACCCTTACAGAGTAGAACCGGGGAGCTGTTTTTT. Amino acids: CASSPPLQSRTGELFF.

The V gene is TRBV5-8, the J gene TRBJ2-5; TRBD1 agrees at 8 bases. There are 15 residues in the CDR3. V trimming: 5 bases; J trimming: 4 bases; junction bases outside the gene matches: 10. Germline CDR1 SGHTS, CDR2 YDEGEE. The CDR3 is CASRPGQGMGETQYF. CDR3 DNA sequence: TGTGCCAGCAGACCCGGACAGGGTATGGGAGAGACCCAGTACTTC.

This chain connects TRBV6-2 or TRBV6-3 to TRBJ2-1; 7 bases map to TRBD1. There are 15 residues in the CDR3. The ends lost 2 bases at V and 2 bases at J; junction bases unmatched: 3. Looked up from germline, CDR1 is MNHEY and CDR2 is SVGEGT. CDR3 loop: CASSYRDSTYNEQFF. In DNA form, the CDR3 reads TGTGCCAGCAGTTACCGGGACAGCACCTACAATGAGCAGTTCTTC.